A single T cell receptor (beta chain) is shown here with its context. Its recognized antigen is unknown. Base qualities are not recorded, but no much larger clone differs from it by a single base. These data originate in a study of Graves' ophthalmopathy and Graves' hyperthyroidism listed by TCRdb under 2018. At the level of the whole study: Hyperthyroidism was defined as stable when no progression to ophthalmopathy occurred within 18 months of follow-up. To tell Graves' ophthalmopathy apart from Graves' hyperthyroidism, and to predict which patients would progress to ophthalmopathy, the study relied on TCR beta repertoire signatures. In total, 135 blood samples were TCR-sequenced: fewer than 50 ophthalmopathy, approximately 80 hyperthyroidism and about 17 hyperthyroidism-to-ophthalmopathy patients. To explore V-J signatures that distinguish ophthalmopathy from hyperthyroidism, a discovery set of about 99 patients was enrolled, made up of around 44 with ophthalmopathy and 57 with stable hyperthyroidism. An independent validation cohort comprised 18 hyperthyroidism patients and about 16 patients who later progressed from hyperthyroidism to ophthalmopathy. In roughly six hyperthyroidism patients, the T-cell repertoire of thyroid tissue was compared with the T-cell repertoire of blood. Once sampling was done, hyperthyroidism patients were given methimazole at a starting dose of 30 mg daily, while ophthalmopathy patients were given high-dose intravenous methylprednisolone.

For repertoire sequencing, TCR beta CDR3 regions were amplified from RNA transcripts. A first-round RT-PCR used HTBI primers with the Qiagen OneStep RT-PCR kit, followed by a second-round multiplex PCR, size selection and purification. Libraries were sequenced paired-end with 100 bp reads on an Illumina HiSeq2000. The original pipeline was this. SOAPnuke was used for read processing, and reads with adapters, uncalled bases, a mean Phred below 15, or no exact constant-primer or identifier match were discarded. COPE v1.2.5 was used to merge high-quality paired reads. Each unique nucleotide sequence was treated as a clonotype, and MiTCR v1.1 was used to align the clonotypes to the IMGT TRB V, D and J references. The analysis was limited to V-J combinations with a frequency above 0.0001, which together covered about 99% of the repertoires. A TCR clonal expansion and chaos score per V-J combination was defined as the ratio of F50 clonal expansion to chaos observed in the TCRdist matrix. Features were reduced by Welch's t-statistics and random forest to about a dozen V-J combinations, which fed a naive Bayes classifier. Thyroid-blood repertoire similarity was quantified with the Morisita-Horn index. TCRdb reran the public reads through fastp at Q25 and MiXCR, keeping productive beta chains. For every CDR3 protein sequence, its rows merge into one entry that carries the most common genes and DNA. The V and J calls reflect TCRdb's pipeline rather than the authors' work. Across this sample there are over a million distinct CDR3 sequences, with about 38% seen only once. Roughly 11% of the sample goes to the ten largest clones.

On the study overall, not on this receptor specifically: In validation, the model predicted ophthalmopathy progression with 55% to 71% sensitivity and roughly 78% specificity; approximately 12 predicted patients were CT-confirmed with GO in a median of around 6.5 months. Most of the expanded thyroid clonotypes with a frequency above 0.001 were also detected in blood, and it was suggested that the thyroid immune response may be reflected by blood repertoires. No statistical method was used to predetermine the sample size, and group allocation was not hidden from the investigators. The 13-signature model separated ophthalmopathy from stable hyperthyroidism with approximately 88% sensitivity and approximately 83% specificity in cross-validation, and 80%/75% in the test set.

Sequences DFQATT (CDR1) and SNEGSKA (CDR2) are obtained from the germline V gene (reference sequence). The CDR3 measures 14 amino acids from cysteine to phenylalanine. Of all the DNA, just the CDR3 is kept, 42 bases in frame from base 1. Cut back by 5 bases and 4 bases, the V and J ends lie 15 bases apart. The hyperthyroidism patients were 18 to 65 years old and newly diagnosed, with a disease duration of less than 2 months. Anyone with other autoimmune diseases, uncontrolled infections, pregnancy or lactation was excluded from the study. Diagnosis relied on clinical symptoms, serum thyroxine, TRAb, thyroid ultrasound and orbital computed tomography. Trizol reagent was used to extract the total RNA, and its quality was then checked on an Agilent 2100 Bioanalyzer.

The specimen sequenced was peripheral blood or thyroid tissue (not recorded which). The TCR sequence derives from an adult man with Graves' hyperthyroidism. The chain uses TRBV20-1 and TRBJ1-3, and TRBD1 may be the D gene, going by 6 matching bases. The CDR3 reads CSAGLGGSGNTIYF. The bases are TGCAGTGCTGGTCTCGGGGGCTCCGGAAACACCATATATTTT.